Each of the 7 T cell receptor beta chains below was sequenced from the same sample in a study of shared clonotypes between healthy human individuals. The protocol was immunoSEQ multiplex PCR, while the TCRdb copy is restricted to in-frame clones and leaves out a portion. The sample includes about 1,800,000 clones, about 95% seen only once; the top ten take 1.2%. Naivety among CD8 cells was defined by CD45RO negativity and positive CCR7 selection, thereby excluding terminally differentiated effector memory CD45RA+ cells. Sequencing was carried out using naive CD8+ T cells sorted from blood. These TCRs come from a man between 18 and 29 years old in good health.

The V and J genes are TRBV5-6 and TRBJ2-7, with 8 positions matching TRBD1. The J segment lost 3 bases and the V segment lost 5 bases, leaving 7 bases of the junction unmatched. The CDR3 sequence is 14 residues long. Germline V gene sequence: CDR1 SGHDT, CDR2 YYEEEE. CDR3 protein: CASSSGGAFYEQYF. The CDR3 region has the DNA TGTGCCAGCAGTTCAGGGGGCGCATTCTACGAGCAGTACTTC. The variable domain in full, completed from reference TRBV5-6 and TRBJ2-7, reads DAGVTQSPTHLIKTRGQQVTLRCSPKSGHDTVSWYQQALGQGPQFIFQYYEEEERQRGNFPDRFSGHQFPNYSSELNVNALLLGDSALYLCASSSGGAFYEQYFGPGTRLTVT.

The rearrangement links TRBV7-9 to TRBJ1-2; TRBD1 matches 8 bases. CDR3 length: 14 amino acids. CDR1 is SEHNR, CDR2 FQNEAQ, per germline (reference sequence). V was clipped by 4 bases and J by 3 bases; unmatched bases: 4. CDR3 residues: CASSSQGGHYGYTF. The CDR3 coding sequence is TGTGCCAGCAGCTCACAGGGGGGGCACTATGGCTACACCTTC.

V is TRBV5-6 and J is TRBJ2-7; tentatively, D is TRBD1 (6 bases). V shed 0 bases and J shed 2 bases, with 15 bases lying between them. CDR1 SGHDT and CDR2 YYEEEE come from the germline V gene. The CDR3 totals 16 residues. CDR3 DNA sequence: TGTGCCAGCAGCTTGGTTATTTCAGGGGTCCCCTACGAGCAGTACTTC. It yields the protein CASSLVISGVPYEQYF.

This chain connects TRBV6-5 to TRBJ1-2, with a weak D call TRBD1 (5 bases). This CDR3 comprises 13 residues. V lost 8 bases and J lost 0, with 10 bases in between. CDR1 MNHEY and CDR2 SVGAGI come from the germline V gene. DNA for the CDR3: TGTGCCAGCGGAGTACAGGCTAACTATGGCTACACCTTC. This translates into CASGVQANYGYTF.

As concerns this clone: Relative to the germline gene, one junction end is altered; a read error may explain this. The chain uses TRBV7-2 and TRBJ2-5; D ambiguous. Germline CDR1 is SGHTA and CDR2 is FQGNSA. CDR3 size: 13 residues. CDR3 nucleotides: TGTGCCAGCAGCTTAGATGATGAAGAGGCCCAGTACTTC. Protein: CASSLDDEEAQYF.

This chain joins TRBV5-6 and TRBJ1-4; a possible D gene is TRBD1 (6 bases). From germline, CDR1 is SGHDT and CDR2 YYEEEE. Trimming took 0 bases from V and 8 from J, leaving 11 bases between them. The CDR3 sequence is 14 residues long. The CDR3 sequence: CASSLAGAEEKLFF. In DNA, the CDR3 is TGTGCCAGCAGCTTGGCAGGGGCAGAGGAAAAACTGTTTTTT.

The rearrangement uses TRBV7-9 and TRBJ2-7, with 7 bases that match TRBD1. Losses at the gene ends were 1 base for V and 1 base for J; bases not matched to a gene: 10. Germline values: CDR1 SEHNR, CDR2 FQNEAQ (reference sequence). There are 17 residues in the CDR3. The CDR3 sequence: CASSLVEAGGYSYEQYF. CDR3 nucleotide sequence: TGTGCCAGCAGCTTAGTCGAAGCAGGGGGTTATTCCTACGAGCAGTACTTC.